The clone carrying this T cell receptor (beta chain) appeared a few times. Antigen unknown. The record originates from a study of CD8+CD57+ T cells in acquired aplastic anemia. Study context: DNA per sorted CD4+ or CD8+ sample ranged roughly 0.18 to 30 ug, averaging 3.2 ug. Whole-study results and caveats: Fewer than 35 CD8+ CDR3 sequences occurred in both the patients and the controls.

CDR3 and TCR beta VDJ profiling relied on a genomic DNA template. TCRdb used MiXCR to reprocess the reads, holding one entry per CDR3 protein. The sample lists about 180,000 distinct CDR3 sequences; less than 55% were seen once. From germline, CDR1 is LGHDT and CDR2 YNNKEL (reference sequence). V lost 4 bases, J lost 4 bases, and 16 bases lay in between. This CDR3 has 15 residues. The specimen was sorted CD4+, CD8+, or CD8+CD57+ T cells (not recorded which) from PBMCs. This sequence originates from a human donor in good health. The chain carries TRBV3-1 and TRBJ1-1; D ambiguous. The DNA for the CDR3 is TGTGCCAGCAGCCCCCAAAGGGCCTTGGGCACTGAAGCTTTCTTT. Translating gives CASSPQRALGTEAFF.